This entry features one T cell receptor beta chain sequence. Authors' processing steps: Estimates of nucleated cell counts were drawn from the amplification of reference gene primers. Assay: immunoSEQ multiplex PCR; the TCRdb copy retains only in-frame clones and omits some. The DNA gave D and trimming, while V, J and clone size come from that table. The repertoire consists of 55,000 to 60,000 clones, with 76% occurring once and the leading ten covering approximately 20%. This sample was taken from a study of blood T cell repertoires in COVID-19. The overall study: The United States, Italy and Spain provided the acute and convalescent COVID-19 samples. PBMCs, B-cell-depleted T cells, or T cells provided the cDNA or gDNA that made up the material.

The germline V gene has CDR1 MNHEY and CDR2 SVGAGI. CDR3 length: 14 residues. The V end was cut by 7 bases, the J end by 7 bases, with 19 bases between. The chain combines TRBV6-5 with TRBJ1-2; D gene unclear. The sequencing sample was made of peripheral blood. The sequence was collected from a man aged 45-65 years with active or convalescent COVID-19. CDR3 coding DNA: TGTGCCAGCAACCTATACGAGGGATCTCTTGGCTACACCTTC. This codes for CASNLYEGSLGYTF.